The 24 T cell receptor beta chains below come from one sample, sequenced in a study of control samples from healthy donors and cancer patients. Measured with immunoSEQ multiplex PCR; TCRdb has only the in-frame clones, and not every one. The data hold tens of thousands of clones, with around nine tenths observed a single time. Sequencing was done on a sample of PBMCs. The source of these receptors is a woman aged 55-69 years with head and neck cancer.

The chain carries TRBV19 and TRBJ1-3; weak D call: TRBD1 (5 bases). Germline assignment: CDR1 LNHDA and CDR2 SQIVND (reference sequence). There are 15 residues in the CDR3. The V end was cut by 3 bases, the J end by 0 bases, with 9 bases between. The CDR3, as DNA: TGTGCCAGTAGTATCGTTCAGGGCTCTGGAAACACCATATATTTT. It encodes CASSIVQGSGNTIYF.

The chain couples TRBV7-2 to TRBJ1-2; D gene uncertain. Germline-derived CDR1 and CDR2 are SGHTA and FQGNSA. Trimming shortened V by 4 bases and J by 4 bases, and 13 bases separated the two germline ends. The CDR3 consists of 14 residues. The CDR3 reads CASSSPVPSYGYTF. The CDR3 DNA is TGTGCCAGCAGCTCCCCGGTACCGAGCTATGGCTACACCTTC.

The chain carries TRBV7-9 and TRBJ1-2, with 10 bases that match TRBD1. The junction had 14 bases not matched to a gene; V was cut back by 5 bases and J by 8 bases. This CDR3 contains 16 residues. CDR1 is SEHNR and CDR2 is FQNEAQ in the germline V gene (reference sequence). CDR3 DNA sequence: TGTGCCAGCAGCCCACGAGTGGGGACAGGGGTATACGGCTACACCTTC. Translated, it gives CASSPRVGTGVYGYTF. The whole variable domain, remainder taken from reference TRBV7-9 and TRBJ1-2, is DTGVSQNPRHKITKRGQNVTFRCDPISEHNRLYWYRQTLGQGPEFLTYFQNEAQLEKSRLLSDRFSAERPKGSFSTLEIQRTEQGDSAMYLCASSPRVGTGVYGYTFGSGTRLTVV.

The chain couples TRBV13 to TRBJ1-3, with 8 positions matching TRBD1. Per the germline V gene, CDR1 is PRHDT and CDR2 is FYEKMQ (reference sequence). V was pared by 6 bases and J by 4 bases, with 2 bases of the junction left unmatched. This CDR3 spans 13 amino acids. CDR3 residues: CASSRQGGNTIYF. In nucleotides, the CDR3 is TGTGCCAGCAGTCGACAGGGGGGAAACACCATATATTTT. Supplemented by reference TRBV13 and TRBJ1-3, the full variable domain reads AAGVIQSPRHLIKEKRETATLKCYPIPRHDTVYWYQQGPGQDPQFLISFYEKMQSDKGSIPDRFSAQQFSDYHSELNMSSLELGDSALYFCASSRQGGNTIYFGEGSWLTVV.

This chain joins TRBV30 and TRBJ1-2, with D perhaps TRBD1 (5 bases). Trimming removed 3 bases from V and 1 base from J, with 12 bases in between. Germline V lookup: CDR1 GTSNPN, CDR2 SVGIG (reference sequence). The CDR3 runs to 14 residues. As DNA, the CDR3 is TGTGCCTGGAGGTGGAGGGACGGTAACTATGGCTACACCTTC. It yields the protein CAWRWRDGNYGYTF.

The chain recombines TRBV27 with TRBJ1-5; 8 bases align to TRBD1. CDR1 MNHEY and CDR2 SMNVEV come from the germline V gene (reference sequence). The CDR3 is made up of 14 amino acids. After removal of 3 bases from V and 8 bases from J, the junction contained 6 bases not matched to a gene. CDR3 in amino acids: CASSLAGGTKPQHF. In nucleotides, the CDR3 is TGTGCCAGCAGTTTGGCAGGGGGCACTAAGCCCCAGCATTTT.

The gene calls are TRBV11-1 and TRBJ1-1; no reliable D call. V dropped 6 bases and J dropped 7 bases, with 15 bases sitting between them. Germline V gives CDR1 SGHAT, CDR2 FQDESV (reference sequence). CDR3 length equals 13 residues. The CDR3 DNA is TGTGCCAGCAGTCTCGGGAGCCTCGTTGAAGCTTTCTTT. Translated, it gives CASSLGSLVEAFF.

The J gene is TRBJ2-1, the V gene TRBV6-5, with D maybe TRBD1 (6 bases). Germline values: CDR1 MNHEY, CDR2 SVGAGI. The CDR3 covers 12 residues. V gave up 7 bases and J gave up 8 bases, with 12 bases separating them. For the CDR3, the DNA is TGTGCCAGCAACCACAGGGTTTATGAGCAGTTCTTC. As protein: CASNHRVYEQFF.

J is TRBJ1-2 and V is TRBV6-1; D perhaps matches TRBD1 (6 bases). Trimming left V 1 base short and J 4 bases short, with 7 bases between. Germline CDR1 MNHNS, CDR2 SASEGT. This CDR3 contains 13 residues. The DNA of the CDR3 is TGTGCCAGCAGTGAAGGACAGGCCTATGGCTACACCTTC. Protein product: CASSEGQAYGYTF.

This clone was seen a single time. This rearrangement joins TRBV15 to TRBJ2-7; 9 nucleotides agree with TRBD1. The germline V gene encodes CDR1 LNHNV and CDR2 YYDKDF (reference sequence). The trim removed 3 bases at V and 5 bases at J, leaving 11 bases unmatched. This CDR3 spans 16 amino acids. Here the CDR3 reads CATSRGKGQGFHEQYF. The CDR3 coding sequence is TGTGCCACCAGCAGGGGCAAGGGACAGGGTTTCCACGAGCAGTACTTC. The variable domain in full, with the rest retrieved from reference TRBV15 and TRBJ2-7, is DAMVIQNPRYQVTQFGKPVTLSCSQTLNHNVMYWYQQKSSQAPKLLFHYYDKDFNNEADTPDNFQSRRPNTSFCFLDIRSPGLGDTAMYLCATSRGKGQGFHEQYFGPGTRLTVT.

The rearrangement joins TRBV27 to TRBJ1-6; 7 bases agree with TRBD1. CDR1 and CDR2 (germline): MNHEY, SMNVEV (reference sequence). This CDR3 has 14 residues. The V gene end was trimmed by 6 bases and the J gene end by 9 bases; junction bases not matched to a gene: 8. The CDR3 loop is CASRQQGLFSPLHF. The CDR3 region has the DNA TGTGCCAGCAGACAACAGGGGTTATTTTCACCCCTCCACTTT.

Written as DNA, the CDR3 is TGTGCCAGTAGACTCCCGGGACAGGGAGATGGAAACACCATATATTTT. This sequence encodes CASRLPGQGDGNTIYF. This sequence joins TRBV19 and TRBJ1-3, with TRBD1 matching 9 bases. Germline CDR1 and CDR2: LNHDA and SQIVND (reference sequence). J was trimmed by 3 bases and V by 6 bases; bases with no gene match: 9. The CDR3 has 16 amino acids.

V gene TRBV6-5 combines with J gene TRBJ1-2; D not certain. From germline, CDR1 is MNHEY and CDR2 SVGAGI. This CDR3 region has 15 residues. V was shortened by 0 bases and J by 4 bases, with 12 bases between the two germline ends. The CDR3 reads CASSYSLGSLYGYTF. The CDR3 nucleotides are TGTGCCAGCAGTTACTCCCTCGGGAGCCTCTATGGCTACACCTTC.

The CDR3 loop is CASSFPDRGRAEAFF. The CDR3 nucleotides read TGTGCCAGCAGCTTCCCGGACAGGGGGCGGGCTGAAGCTTTCTTT. This chain links TRBV7-9 with TRBJ1-1, with 11 nucleotides matching TRBD1. This CDR3 has 15 amino acids. CDR1 is SEHNR and CDR2 is FQNEAQ in the germline V gene (reference sequence). V trimming: 3 bases; J trimming: 6 bases; junction bases outside the gene matches: 6.

The gene calls are TRBV7-9 and TRBJ2-7, with 8 bases that match TRBD1. CDR1 and CDR2 from the germline V gene are SEHNR and FQNEAQ (reference sequence). The ends lost 1 base at V and 4 bases at J; junction bases unmatched: 15. The CDR3 contains 18 residues. The CDR3 loop is CASSLGSWDRPRFYEQYF. The CDR3 coding sequence is TGTGCCAGCAGCTTAGGGTCGTGGGACAGGCCACGATTTTACGAGCAGTACTTC.

The V and J genes are TRBV19 and TRBJ2-7, with a weak D call TRBD1 (5 bases). Germline CDR1 is LNHDA and CDR2 is SQIVND (reference sequence). Trimming took 9 bases from V and 0 from J, leaving 12 bases between them. The CDR3 is made up of 13 amino acids. Here the CDR3 reads CASARQTSYEQYF. The DNA for the CDR3 is TGTGCCAGCGCCAGACAGACCTCCTACGAGCAGTACTTC.

The chain uses TRBV24-1 and TRBJ2-3; TRBD2 aligns across 7 bases. The J segment lost 3 bases and the V segment lost 0 bases, leaving 8 bases of the junction unmatched. The germline CDR1 and CDR2 sequences are KGHDR and SFDVKD. The CDR3 runs 17 residues. In DNA, the CDR3 is TGTGCCACCAGTGATTTGCCATATGCGGGAGCGACAGATACGCAGTATTTT. This codes for CATSDLPYAGATDTQYF.

J is TRBJ1-1 and V is TRBV14; D gene unclear. CDR3 size: 14 residues. The germline V gene has CDR1 SGHDN and CDR2 FVKESK. Trimming took off 2 bases at V and 2 bases at J, with 9 bases between the two ends. Written as DNA, the CDR3 is TGTGCCAGCAGCCAAAGGACGGCCAACACTGAAGCTTTCTTT. Encoded protein: CASSQRTANTEAFF.

V usage is TRBV28 and J usage is TRBJ1-3, with D unclear. CDR1 and CDR2 from the germline V gene are MDHEN and SYDVKM. The ends were cut back, 4 bases at V and 8 bases at J, with 12 bases in the middle. The CDR3 covers 13 residues. CDR3 sequence: CASSSLGFHTIYF. In nucleotides, the CDR3 is TGTGCCAGCAGTTCCCTGGGCTTTCACACCATATATTTT.

The chain recombines TRBV6-1 with TRBJ1-1, with D uncertain. This CDR3 comprises 14 residues. V lost 1 base and J lost 1, with 7 bases in between. Germline V gene data show CDR1 as MNHNS and CDR2 as SASEGT. CDR3 sequence (DNA): TGTGCCAGCAGTGAAGTTGGTGCGAACACTGAAGCTTTCTTT. It specifies CASSEVGANTEAFF.

This clone has a count of ten or more. This chain connects TRBV18 to TRBJ1-6, with no clear D. CDR3 length equals 13 residues. Trimming left V 3 bases short and J 7 bases short, with 7 bases between. The V gene's germline CDR1 is KGHSH and CDR2 LQKENI. The CDR3 DNA sequence: TGTGCCAGCTCACCCACAGCGAATTCACCCCTCCACTTT. Translated, it gives CASSPTANSPLHF.

This clone was seen once. The chain employs TRBV29-1 and TRBJ1-5; D is perhaps TRBD1 (6 bases). The germline V and J ends were trimmed by 6 bases and 2 bases, with 14 bases remaining between them. Germline lookup yields CDR1 SQVTM and CDR2 ANQGSEA. The CDR3 length is 14 residues. This chain's CDR3 is CSVVTGSGNQPQHF. DNA for the CDR3: TGCAGCGTAGTGACAGGTTCGGGCAATCAGCCCCAGCATTTT.

The chain recombines TRBV24-1 with TRBJ2-7; no clear D. The CDR3 has 18 residues. Germline assignment: CDR1 KGHDR and CDR2 SFDVKD. Trimming took 3 bases from V and 3 from J, leaving 23 bases between them. Here the CDR3 DNA reads TGTGCCACCAGTGATCCGAAGGGCGACGGCCCAACCATCTACGAGCAGTACTTC. This translates into CATSDPKGDGPTIYEQYF.

The CDR3 is CASSPLASTDTQYF. The CDR3 nucleotides read TGTGCCAGCTCACCTTTAGCGAGCACAGATACGCAGTATTTT. The V call is TRBV18, the J call TRBJ2-3, with D possibly matching TRBD2 (5 bases). This CDR3 contains 14 residues. V was trimmed by 3 bases and J by 0 bases, leaving 7 bases between them. Germline assignment: CDR1 KGHSH and CDR2 LQKENI.